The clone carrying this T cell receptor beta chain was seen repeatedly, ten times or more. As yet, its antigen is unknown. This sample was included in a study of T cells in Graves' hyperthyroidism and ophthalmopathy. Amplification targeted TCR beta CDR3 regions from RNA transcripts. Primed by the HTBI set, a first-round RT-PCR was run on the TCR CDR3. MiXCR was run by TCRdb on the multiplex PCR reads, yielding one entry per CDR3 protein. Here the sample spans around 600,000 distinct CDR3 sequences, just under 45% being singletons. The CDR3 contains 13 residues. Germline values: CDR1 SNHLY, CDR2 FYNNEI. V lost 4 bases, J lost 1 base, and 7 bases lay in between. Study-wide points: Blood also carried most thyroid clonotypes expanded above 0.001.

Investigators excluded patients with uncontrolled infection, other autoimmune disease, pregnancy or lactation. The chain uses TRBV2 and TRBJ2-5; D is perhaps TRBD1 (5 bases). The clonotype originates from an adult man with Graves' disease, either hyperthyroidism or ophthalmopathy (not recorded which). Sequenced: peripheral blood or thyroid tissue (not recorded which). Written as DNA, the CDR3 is TGTGCCAGCAGTGCCGACAGCCAAGAGACCCAGTACTTC. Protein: CASSADSQETQYF.